These 21 T cell receptor beta chains were all obtained from the same sample, sequenced in a study of T-cell memory formation after mild COVID-19. TCRdb itself ran the 5' RACE reads through MiXCR, one entry per CDR3 protein. The profile shows 550,000 to 650,000 distinct CDR3 sequences, roughly 17% of them singletons. Specimen: PBMCs or a T cell subset sorted from them (not recorded which). The receptor source for this set is an adult woman who had mild COVID-19 (a few samples of this study predate the infection). Cell type and time point are not known.

This clonotype was recorded a few times. The chain is built from TRBV7-3 and TRBJ1-6; TRBD1 aligns across 8 bases. This CDR3 region has 16 residues. CDR1 is SGHTA and CDR2 is FQGTGA in the germline V gene. The V and J ends lost 0 bases and 7 bases, in that order; junction bases with no gene match: 5. The CDR3 DNA follows: TGTGCCAGCAGCTTAACTCCGACAGGGGTCAATTCACCCCTCCACTTT. Amino acids: CASSLTPTGVNSPLHF.

CDR3 region: CASSYSAGGLETQYF. CDR3 DNA: TGTGCCAGCAGTTACTCGGCAGGGGGCCTGGAGACCCAGTACTTC. The rearrangement joins TRBV6-5 to TRBJ2-5, with 8 bases matching TRBD1. With 0 bases clipped from V and 5 bases from J, the junction kept 5 bases outside the gene matches. The CDR3 extends over 15 amino acids. CDR1 and CDR2 (germline): MNHEY, SVGAGI.

The chain employs TRBV30 and TRBJ2-5, with a possible D match to TRBD2 (5 bases). Germline-derived CDR1 and CDR2 are GTSNPN and SVGIG (reference sequence). Trimming removed 2 bases at V and 4 bases at J, with 11 bases between. The CDR3 is 13 residues long. The CDR3 here is CAWSFGVGETQYF. The CDR3 nucleotides read TGTGCCTGGAGTTTCGGGGTTGGAGAGACCCAGTACTTC.

This clonotype was seen many times. The CDR3 spells CASSPRGYEQYF. The DNA of the CDR3 is TGTGCCAGCTCCCCCCGGGGGTACGAGCAGTACTTC. The V call is TRBV12-3 or TRBV12-4, the J call TRBJ2-7; D may be TRBD2 (6 bases). This CDR3 comprises 12 residues. V lost 8 bases, J lost 4 bases, and 12 bases lay in between.

V usage is TRBV19 and J usage is TRBJ2-5, with 7 bases fitting TRBD2. CDR3 size: 13 residues. The V gene end was trimmed by 11 bases and the J gene end by 5 bases; junction bases not matched to a gene: 11. Germline values: CDR1 LNHDA, CDR2 SQIVND (reference sequence). The chain's CDR3 is CASTGGLGETQYF. In nucleotides, the CDR3 is TGTGCCTCAACGGGGGGATTAGGGGAGACCCAGTACTTC.

This clonotype was seen repeatedly, ten times or more. The chain carries TRBV7-9 and TRBJ2-7; 8 bases agree with TRBD2. The V and J ends lost 1 base and 3 bases, in that order; junction bases with no gene match: 8. The CDR3 covers 16 residues. Germline lookup yields CDR1 SEHNR and CDR2 FQNEAQ (reference sequence). The CDR3 DNA follows: TGTGCCAGCAGCTTAGTTACTAGCGGTCCCGTCTACGAGCAGTACTTC. This gives the protein CASSLVTSGPVYEQYF.

The chain recombines TRBV19 with TRBJ2-7; 7 nucleotides match TRBD1. V lost 3 bases, J lost 2 bases, and 4 bases stayed unmatched. This CDR3 has 14 amino acids. Looked up from germline, CDR1 is LNHDA and CDR2 is SQIVND (reference sequence). The chain's CDR3 is CASSIGDRAYEQYF. CDR3 DNA: TGTGCCAGTAGTATCGGCGACAGGGCCTACGAGCAGTACTTC.

This chain connects TRBV27 to TRBJ2-3; TRBD2 is a possible D gene (6 bases). V gave up 2 bases and J gave up 2 bases, with 17 bases separating them. The CDR3 runs 17 residues. Per the germline V gene, CDR1 is MNHEY and CDR2 is SMNVEV (reference sequence). The CDR3 DNA sequence: TGTGCCAGCAGTTTACGCTGGGATAGCGGAAACACAGATACGCAGTATTTT. Translated, it gives CASSLRWDSGNTDTQYF.

The rearrangement uses TRBV27 and TRBJ2-7; 7 bases align to TRBD1. The V and J ends lost 0 bases and 2 bases, in that order; junction bases with no gene match: 7. The CDR3 contains 16 residues. Per the germline V gene, CDR1 is MNHEY and CDR2 is SMNVEV (reference sequence). The CDR3 DNA reads TGTGCCAGCAGTTTATCGTTCGGGACAGTAACCTACGAGCAGTACTTC. This gives the protein CASSLSFGTVTYEQYF.

This clonotype has only a few counts. The V and J genes are TRBV9 and TRBJ2-3, with 7 bases matching TRBD2. The CDR3 sequence is 14 residues long. Per the germline V gene, CDR1 is SGDLS and CDR2 is YYNGEE. Losses at the gene ends were 2 bases for V and 7 bases for J; bases not matched to a gene: 7. As DNA, the CDR3 is TGTGCCAGCAGCGTCCCTCCGGGGGGACATACGCAGTATTTT. The encoded protein is CASSVPPGGHTQYF.

This chain links TRBV10-2 with TRBJ2-5, with D uncertain. Trimming took 3 bases from V and 5 from J, leaving 13 bases between them. The CDR3 spans 14 residues. Germline V lookup: CDR1 WSHSY, CDR2 SAAADI. CDR3 coding DNA: TGCGCCAGCAGTGACATTCTAGAGATGGAGACCCAGTACTTC. Translating gives CASSDILEMETQYF.

The genes are TRBV4-3 and TRBJ1-4, with no clear D. This CDR3 is built from 16 residues. The germline gives CDR1 LGHNA, CDR2 YSLEER. The V end lost 4 bases, the J end lost 3 bases, and 15 bases lay between the germline ends. This CDR3 is CASSPSGDFSNEKLFF. The DNA for the CDR3 is TGCGCCAGCAGCCCCTCGGGAGATTTCTCTAATGAAAAACTGTTTTTT.

This clonotype turned up a few times. This rearrangement joins TRBV24-1 to TRBJ2-5, with a weak D call TRBD2 (5 bases). This CDR3 comprises 15 residues. From germline, CDR1 is KGHDR and CDR2 SFDVKD. With 0 bases removed from V and 2 bases from J, the gap between germline ends came to 9 bases. The CDR3 coding sequence is TGTGCCACCAGTGATTTGAGCGGACCACAAGAGACCCAGTACTTC. It codes for CATSDLSGPQETQYF.

The chain uses TRBV10-3 and TRBJ1-5; no clear D gene. CDR1 and CDR2 from the germline V gene are ENHRY and SYGVKD. V lost 11 bases and J 3 bases, leaving 14 bases between the germline ends. CDR3 size: 13 residues. CDR3 sequence: CAASEGSNQPQHF. CDR3 DNA sequence: TGTGCCGCCTCGGAGGGCTCCAATCAGCCCCAGCATTTT.

This clonotype was counted a few times. This chain connects TRBV4-2 to TRBJ2-1; D is unclear. The germline V and J ends were trimmed by 8 bases and 0 bases, with 14 bases remaining between them. Germline loops: CDR1 LGHNA, CDR2 YNFKEQ. CDR3 length: 15 amino acids. The CDR3 reads CASAIEWNSYNEQFF. DNA of the CDR3: TGTGCCAGCGCCATTGAGTGGAACTCCTACAATGAGCAGTTCTTC.

This clonotype has only one observation. The chain uses TRBV7-2 and TRBJ1-2; unclear D gene. The CDR3 is made up of 13 amino acids. V lost 5 bases to trimming and J lost 8 bases, with 15 bases between them. CDR1 is SGHTA, CDR2 FQGNSA, per germline. The CDR3 DNA reads as TGTGCCAGCAGCCTTGGACTCACGGAGGGCTACACCTTC. It yields the protein CASSLGLTEGYTF.

This clonotype has only a few counts. The genes are TRBV19 and TRBJ2-5; D may be TRBD1 (7 bases). The CDR3 covers 17 residues. Trimming left V 1 base short and J 2 bases short, with 17 bases between. Per the germline V gene, CDR1 is LNHDA and CDR2 is SQIVND (reference sequence). The CDR3 DNA sequence: TGTGCCAGTAGTATAGCCGGAGGGACAGCGTTTCAAGAGACCCAGTACTTC. This gives the protein CASSIAGGTAFQETQYF.

The CDR3 nucleotides read TGTGCCAGCAGTTTTTGGTGGTACGGGGACTACAATGAGCAGTTCTTC. Amino acid sequence: CASSFWWYGDYNEQFF. The J gene is TRBJ2-1, the V gene TRBV12-3 or TRBV12-4, with D tentatively TRBD2 (5 bases). V was shortened by 3 bases and J by 3 bases, with 15 bases between the two germline ends. CDR3 length: 16 amino acids.

This clonotype was observed many times. The chain couples TRBV4-3 to TRBJ2-1, with 13 bases lining up with TRBD2. The CDR3 spans 15 residues. The germline CDR1 and CDR2 sequences are LGHNA and YSLEER. V dropped 4 bases and J dropped 5; count of bases not matched to a gene: 2. CDR3 sequence reads: CASSLGTSGNNEQFF. In DNA form, the CDR3 reads TGCGCCAGCAGCCTCGGGACTAGCGGGAACAATGAGCAGTTCTTC.

In its sample, this clonotype was seen a few times. The rearrangement links TRBV12-3 or TRBV12-4 to TRBJ2-7, with TRBD2 matching 8 bases. The trim removed 5 bases at V and 2 bases at J, leaving 8 bases unmatched. There are 15 residues in the CDR3. This CDR3 reads CASSPASGSTYEQYF. CDR3 in DNA: TGTGCCAGCAGTCCGGCTAGCGGGTCCACCTACGAGCAGTACTTC.

This clonotype showed up just a few times. The chain recombines TRBV6-9 with TRBJ2-2; 7 nucleotides agree with TRBD1. This CDR3 is built from 13 residues. V shed 10 bases and J 6 bases; nucleotides not matched to a gene: 8. Germline-derived CDR1 and CDR2 are MNHGY and SVAAGI. The CDR3 sequence is CATTGRTAGELFF. DNA for the CDR3: TGTGCCACGACAGGGCGCACTGCCGGGGAGCTGTTTTTT.